Following are 10 T cell receptor beta chains from one sample sequenced in a study of T-cell reconstitution after alpha-beta-depleted transplantation in children (TCRdb year 2016). Their antigens remain unidentified. Library creation used PCR. Sequenced using an Illumina HiSeq 2500. TCR library preparation used molecular barcoding, with unique molecular identifiers applied to normalize quantification of the TCRbeta repertoire. The public sequencing data were trimmed at Q25 with fastp and processed into clonotypes with MiXCR by TCRdb, which kept only in-frame beta chains. Every entry covers one CDR3 protein and lists the most common genes and DNA from its rows. The sample table holds about 300,000 distinct CDR3 sequences, of which roughly 7.8% were seen once. The ten most abundant clones make up approximately 9.6% of the sample. What the study reported, not specific to this receptor: Over subsequent months, a decline in hyperexpanded clone frequencies was noted, and after one year, T-cell counts and TCRbeta diversity were mostly ascribed to newly produced T cells.

The sample's treatment or condition label, decoded: allogeneic hematopoietic cell transplantation with graft depleted of TCRalphabeta T cells and CD19 B cells. This sample comprised peripheral blood, obtained 360 days after TCRalphabeta/CD19-depleted stem cell transplant. Receptors were obtained from a female patient aged 2-9 years who had a stem cell transplant for Fanconi anemia, so the T cells may come from the graft donor.

This chain joins TRBV7-9 and TRBJ1-2, with D possibly matching TRBD1 (5 bases). V was clipped by 4 bases and J by 4 bases, with 7 bases between them. This CDR3 is 12 amino acids long. Germline values: CDR1 SEHNR, CDR2 FQNEAQ (reference sequence). The CDR3: CASSWDRYGYTF. The CDR3 DNA is TGTGCCAGCAGCTGGGACCGCTATGGCTACACCTTC.

This clonotype has a handful of counts. The genes are TRBV4-2 and TRBJ1-5; maybe TRBD1 (5 bases). The CDR3 length is 15 residues. Germline V gene lookup returns CDR1 LGHNA and CDR2 YNFKEQ. Trimming took off 0 bases at V and 1 base at J, with 7 bases between the two ends. CDR3: CASSQEGVSNQPQHF. DNA of the CDR3: TGTGCCAGCAGCCAAGAAGGGGTGAGCAATCAGCCCCAGCATTTT.

This clonotype was seen repeatedly, ten times or more. The chain links TRBV12-3 or TRBV12-4 to TRBJ2-7; no firm D call. The CDR3 runs 14 residues. Trimming stripped 3 bases from V and 2 bases from J, with 11 bases between. DNA for the CDR3: TGTGCCAGCAGTTTGGCAGATTCCCCCTACGAGCAGTACTTC. This codes for CASSLADSPYEQYF.

This clonotype was observed many times. This chain uses TRBV30 with TRBJ2-7, with 7 bases lining up with TRBD1. Germline V gives CDR1 GTSNPN, CDR2 SVGIG (reference sequence). CDR3 size: 13 residues. Trimming took 2 bases from V and 3 from J; bases not matched to a gene: 4. DNA of the CDR3: TGTGCCTGGAGTCGCAACAGGGGCTACGAGCAGTACTTC. The encoded protein is CAWSRNRGYEQYF. The full variable domain, with the rest looked up from reference TRBV30 and TRBJ2-7, is SQTIHQWPATLVQPVGSPLSLECTVEGTSNPNLYWYRQAAGRGLQLLFYSVGIGQISSEVPQNLSASRPQDRQFILSSKKLLLSDSGFYLCAWSRNRGYEQYFGPGTRLTVT.

The rearrangement links TRBV6-2 or TRBV6-3 to TRBJ2-1, with 7 bases matching TRBD1. Germline-derived CDR1 and CDR2 are MNHEY and SVGEGT. This CDR3 contains 17 residues. V shed 4 bases, J shed 6 bases, and the junction held 15 bases outside the gene matches. The CDR3 loop is CASSLLLRDREINEQFF. The CDR3 DNA follows: TGTGCCAGCAGTTTGCTGTTGCGAGACAGGGAGATCAATGAGCAGTTCTTC.

This clonotype was counted ten times or more. This sequence joins TRBV7-2 and TRBJ1-1, with TRBD1 as a possible D gene (5 bases). The length of the CDR3 is 14 residues. CDR1 is SGHTA, CDR2 FQGNSA, per germline. Trimming removed 2 bases at V and 3 bases at J, with 10 bases between. CDR3 in amino acids: CASSLLGAHTEAFF. The CDR3 region has the DNA TGTGCCAGCAGCTTACTTGGGGCTCACACTGAAGCTTTCTTT.

The rearrangement uses TRBV5-1 and TRBJ1-5; possible D gene TRBD1, 5 bases. The CDR3 spans 13 residues. Germline lookup yields CDR1 SGHRS and CDR2 YFSETQ. Trimming removed 0 bases at V and 10 bases at J, with 11 bases between. The CDR3 is CASSLVGDRPQHF. The DNA of the CDR3 is TGCGCCAGCAGCTTGGTGGGTGACAGACCCCAGCATTTT.

This clonotype was picked up many times. This chain uses TRBV9 with TRBJ2-3; D is undetermined. Trimming pared 0 bases from V and 1 base from J, leaving 12 bases between. The germline gives CDR1 SGDLS, CDR2 YYNGEE. The CDR3 sequence is 16 residues long. The CDR3 DNA sequence: TGTGCCAGCAGCGTAGGGTCAAACCTTGGCACAGATACGCAGTATTTT. This sequence encodes CASSVGSNLGTDTQYF.

This clonotype came up many times. The chain uses TRBV12-3 or TRBV12-4 and TRBJ1-4; the D is unclear. CDR3 length: 12 residues. Deletions cut 6 bases from V and 8 bases from J, with 10 bases between. The DNA of the CDR3 is TGTGCCAGCAGGGGAGGCCTAGAAAAACTGTTTTTT. Its translation is CASRGGLEKLFF.

This clonotype showed up many times. The chain employs TRBV5-1 and TRBJ1-6; D gene ambiguous. With 4 bases removed from V and 0 bases from J, the gap between germline ends came to 8 bases. The CDR3 is 15 amino acids. The germline V gene encodes CDR1 SGHRS and CDR2 YFSETQ. CDR3 DNA: TGCGCCAGCAGCGTTATACTCTCCTATAATTCACCCCTCCACTTT. It yields the protein CASSVILSYNSPLHF.